This section outlines one T cell receptor beta chain sequence together with its context. The same CDR3 also results from other DNA sequences found in this sample. Germline values: CDR1 MDHEN, CDR2 SYDVKM. Trimming removed 1 base from V and 0 bases from J, with 3 bases in between. The CDR3 contains 14 residues. The sample is drawn from a study of shared clonotypes between healthy human individuals. Only in-frame clones appear in the TCRdb table, and some are missing; sequencing was by immunoSEQ multiplex PCR. Of more than 2 million clones in the sample, 90% to 96% were seen once. Input material: naive CD4+ T cells sorted from blood. As to subset: CD45RA+ positively selected. This TCR was recovered from a man younger than 35 in good health. This chain links TRBV28 with TRBJ1-4; D unresolved. CDR3 coding DNA: TGTGCCAGCAGTTTATCTGCAACTAATGAAAAACTGTTTTTT. Protein sequence: CASSLSATNEKLFF.